The present entry profiles one T cell receptor beta chain with its context. This table comes from immunoSEQ multiplex PCR, and its TCRdb copy is limited to in-frame clones, with some not included. The data show about 2.4 million clones, approximately 92% seen once. This sample stems from a study of shared clonotypes between healthy human individuals. Background on the study: Three plates were used per donor for CD4 naive, three for CD4 memory, two for CD8 naive and one for CD8 memory.

The germline CDR1 and CDR2 sequences are SGHRS and YFSETQ. Trimming left V 0 bases short and J 7 bases short, with 5 bases between. The CDR3 length is 11 residues. The genes are TRBV5-1 and TRBJ2-7; D is undetermined. The specimen sequenced was naive CD4+ T cells sorted from blood. Subset meaning: CD45RA+ positively selected. This TCR was recovered from a man aged 18 to 29 in good health. CDR3 residues: CASSLDQEQYF. CDR3 nucleotides: TGCGCCAGCAGCTTGGACCAAGAGCAGTACTTC.